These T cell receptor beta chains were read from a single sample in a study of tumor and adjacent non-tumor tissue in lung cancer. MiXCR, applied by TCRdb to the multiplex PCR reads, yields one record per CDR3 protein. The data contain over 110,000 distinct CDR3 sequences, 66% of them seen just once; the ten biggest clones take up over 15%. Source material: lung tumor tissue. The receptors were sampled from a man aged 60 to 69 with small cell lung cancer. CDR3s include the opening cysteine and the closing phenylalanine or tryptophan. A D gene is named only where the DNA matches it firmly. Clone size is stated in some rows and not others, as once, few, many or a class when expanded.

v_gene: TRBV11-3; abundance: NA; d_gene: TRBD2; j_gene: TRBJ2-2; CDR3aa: CAGSLASGRARTGGLFF; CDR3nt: TGTGCCGGCAGCTTAGCTAGCGGGAGGGCCCGGACCGGGGGGCTGTTTTTT
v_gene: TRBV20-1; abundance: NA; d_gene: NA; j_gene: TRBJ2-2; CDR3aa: CSALSSTEGELFF; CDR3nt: TGCAGTGCTTTGTCTTCTACCGAAGGGGAGCTGTTTTTT
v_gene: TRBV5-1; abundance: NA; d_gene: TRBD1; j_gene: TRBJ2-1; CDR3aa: CAISPAGTGFNEQFF; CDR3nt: TGCGCCATCAGCCCCGCCGGGACAGGGTTCAATGAGCAGTTCTTC
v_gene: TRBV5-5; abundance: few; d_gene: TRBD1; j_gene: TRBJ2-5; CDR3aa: CASSGQGGETQYF; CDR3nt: TGTGCCAGCAGCGGACAGGGAGGAGAGACCCAGTACTTC
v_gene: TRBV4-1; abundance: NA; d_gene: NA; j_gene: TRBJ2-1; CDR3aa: CTSSQDRLAFDEQFF; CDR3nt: TGCACCAGCAGCCAAGATCGCCTAGCTTTCGATGAGCAGTTCTTC
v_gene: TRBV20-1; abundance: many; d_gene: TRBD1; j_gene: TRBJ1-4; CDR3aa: CSARPGQGVEKLFF; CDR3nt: TGCAGTGCTAGACCGGGACAGGGGGTTGAAAAACTGTTTTTT
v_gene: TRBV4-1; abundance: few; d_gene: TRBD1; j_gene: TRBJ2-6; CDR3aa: CASSRDRGLPSGANVLTF; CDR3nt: TGCGCCAGCAGCCGGGACAGGGGCCTGCCCTCTGGGGCCAACGTCCTGACTTTC
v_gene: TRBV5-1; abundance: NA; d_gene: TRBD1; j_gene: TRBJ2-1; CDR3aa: CASSLRLTGPYNEQFF; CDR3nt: TGCGCCAGCAGCTTGAGGCTGACAGGGCCCTACAATGAGCAGTTCTTC
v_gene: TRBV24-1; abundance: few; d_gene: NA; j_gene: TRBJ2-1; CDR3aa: CATSDLSRDEQFF; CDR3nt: TGTGCCACCAGTGATTTGTCCCGTGATGAGCAGTTCTTC
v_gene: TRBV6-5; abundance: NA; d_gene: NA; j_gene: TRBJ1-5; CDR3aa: CASSYSSRGSNQSQHF; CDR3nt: TGTGCCAGCAGTTACTCCAGCAGGGGTAGCAATCAGTCCCAGCATTTT
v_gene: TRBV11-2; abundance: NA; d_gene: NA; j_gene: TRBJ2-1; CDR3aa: CASSLILAGIDEQLF; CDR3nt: TGTGCCAGCAGCTTAATCCTAGCAGGGATTGATGAGCAGCTCTTC
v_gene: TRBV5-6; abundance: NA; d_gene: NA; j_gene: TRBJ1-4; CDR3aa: CVSSRIPIEKLFF; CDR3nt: TGTGTCAGCAGCAGAATCCCTATTGAAAAACTGTTTTTT
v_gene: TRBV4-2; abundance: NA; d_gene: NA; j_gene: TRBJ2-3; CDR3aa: CVSSLTDTQYF; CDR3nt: TGTGTCAGCAGTCTGACAGATACGCAGTATTTT
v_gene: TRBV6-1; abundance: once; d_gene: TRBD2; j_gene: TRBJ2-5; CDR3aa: CGSSGGVAGLQETQYF; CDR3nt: TGTGGCAGCAGTGGTGGGGTAGCGGGACTACAGGAGACCCAGTACTTC
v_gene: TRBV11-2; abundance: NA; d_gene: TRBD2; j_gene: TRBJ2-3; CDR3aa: CASSSTLAGGTDTQYF; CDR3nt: TGTGCCAGCAGCTCGACTCTAGCGGGAGGGACAGATACACAGTATTTT
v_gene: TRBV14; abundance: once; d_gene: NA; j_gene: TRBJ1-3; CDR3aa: CASSQGQGNTIYF; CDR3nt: TGTGCCAGCAGCCAAGGACAGGGAAACACCATATATTTT
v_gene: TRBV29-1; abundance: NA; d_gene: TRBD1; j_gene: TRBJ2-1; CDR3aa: CSVEGRNKGPQKEGQGQGNNEQFF; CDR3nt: TGCAGCGTTGAAGGGCGGAACAAGGGCCCACAGAAGGAAGGACAGGGTCAGGGCAACAATGAGCAGTTCTTC
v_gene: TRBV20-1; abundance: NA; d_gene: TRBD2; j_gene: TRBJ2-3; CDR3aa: CSARRTSYMDTQYF; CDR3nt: TGCAGTGCTAGAAGGACTAGCTACATGGATACACAGTATTTT
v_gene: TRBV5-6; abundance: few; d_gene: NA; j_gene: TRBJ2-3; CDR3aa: CASSQTVADTQYF; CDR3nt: TGTGCCAGCAGCCAGACAGTTGCGGATACGCAGTATTTT
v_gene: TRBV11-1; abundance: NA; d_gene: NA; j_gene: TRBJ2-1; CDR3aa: CTSSLSPRVFEQFF; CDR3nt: TGTACCAGCAGCTTATCTCCTAGAGTTTTTGAGCAGTTCTTC
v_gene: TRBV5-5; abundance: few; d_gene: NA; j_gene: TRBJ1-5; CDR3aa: CASSLGYSNQPQHF; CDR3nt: TGTGCCAGCAGCTTGGGCTATAGCAATCAGCCCCAGCATTTT
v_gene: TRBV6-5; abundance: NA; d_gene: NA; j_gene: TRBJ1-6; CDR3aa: CVSSDRDNSPPHF; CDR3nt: TGTGTCAGCAGCGACCGGGATAATTCACCCCCCCACTTT
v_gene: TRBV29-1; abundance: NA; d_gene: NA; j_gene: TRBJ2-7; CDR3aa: CSVRGGTYEQYF; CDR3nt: TGCAGTGTCAGAGGCGGAACCTACGAGCAGTACTTC
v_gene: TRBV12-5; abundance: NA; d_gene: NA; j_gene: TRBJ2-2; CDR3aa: CASGLLGGAGELFF; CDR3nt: TGTGCTAGTGGTTTGTTGGGCGGGGCCGGGGAGCTGTTTTTT
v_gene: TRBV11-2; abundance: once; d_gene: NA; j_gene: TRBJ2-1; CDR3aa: CASSLVLEGVVEQFF; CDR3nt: TGTGCCAGCAGCTTAGTACTAGAGGGAGTGGTCGAGCAGTTCTTC
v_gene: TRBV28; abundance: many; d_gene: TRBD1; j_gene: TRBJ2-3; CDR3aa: CASSPGTGTSTDTQYF; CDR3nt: TGTGCCAGCAGCCCCGGGACAGGCACTAGCACAGATACGCAGTATTTT
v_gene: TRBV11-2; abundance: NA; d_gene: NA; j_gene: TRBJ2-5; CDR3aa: CARSLMVGTHYF; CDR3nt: TGTGCCAGGAGCTTAATGGTTGGGACCCACTACTTC
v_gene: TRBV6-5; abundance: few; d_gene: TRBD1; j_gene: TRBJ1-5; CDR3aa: CASSYSPGGLNQPQHF; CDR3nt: TGTGCCAGCAGTTACTCGCCAGGGGGCCTAAATCAGCCCCAGCATTTT
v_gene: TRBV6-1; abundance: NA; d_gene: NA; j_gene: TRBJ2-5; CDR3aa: CASNEQGMEETQYF; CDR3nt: TGTGCCAGCAATGAGCAGGGTATGGAGGAGACCCAGTACTTC
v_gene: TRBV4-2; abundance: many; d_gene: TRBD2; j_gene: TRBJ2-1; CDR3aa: CASSQLDGGYEQFF; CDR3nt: TGTGCCAGCAGCCAACTCGACGGGGGGTATGAGCAGTTCTTC
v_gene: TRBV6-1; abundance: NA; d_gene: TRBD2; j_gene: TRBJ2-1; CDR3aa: CASTGWTSGRSNEQFF; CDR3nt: TGTGCCAGCACTGGCTGGACTAGCGGGAGGAGCAATGAGCAGTTCTTC
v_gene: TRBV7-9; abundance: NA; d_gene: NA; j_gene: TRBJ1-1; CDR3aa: CASSHQQGMITEAFF; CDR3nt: TGTGCCAGCAGCCATCAACAGGGAATGATCACTGAAGCTTTCTTT
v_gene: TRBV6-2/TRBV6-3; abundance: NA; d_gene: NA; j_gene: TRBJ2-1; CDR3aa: CASTTGPNNEQSF; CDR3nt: TGTGCAAGCACTACCGGTCCTAACAATGAGCAGTCCTTC
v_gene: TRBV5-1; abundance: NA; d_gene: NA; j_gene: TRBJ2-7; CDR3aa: CTSSLARTVDQYF; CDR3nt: TGCACCAGCAGCTTGGCCCGGACGGTAGATCAGTACTTC
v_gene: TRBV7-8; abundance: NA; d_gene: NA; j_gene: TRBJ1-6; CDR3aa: CASSLVGGSSPLHF; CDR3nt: TGTGCCAGCAGCTTAGTTGGGGGCAGTTCACCCCTCCACTTT
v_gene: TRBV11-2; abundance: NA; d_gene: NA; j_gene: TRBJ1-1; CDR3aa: CASSLGGVMRKAFF; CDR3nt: TGTGCCAGCAGCTTAGGGGGAGTTATGCGGAAAGCTTTCTTT
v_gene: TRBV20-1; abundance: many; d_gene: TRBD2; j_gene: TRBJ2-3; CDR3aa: CSASSAGGSTDTQYF; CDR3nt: TGCAGTGCTAGTTCAGCGGGAGGGTCTACAGATACGCAGTATTTT
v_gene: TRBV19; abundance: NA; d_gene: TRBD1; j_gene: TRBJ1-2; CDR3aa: CASSTSGQGAYGYTF; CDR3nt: TGTGCCAGTAGTACTTCGGGACAGGGAGCCTATGGCTACACCTTC
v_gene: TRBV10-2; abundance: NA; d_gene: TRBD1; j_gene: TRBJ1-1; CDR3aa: CASSPGGNTEAFF; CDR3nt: TGCGCCAGTAGTCCAGGGGGGAACACTGAAGCTTTCTTT
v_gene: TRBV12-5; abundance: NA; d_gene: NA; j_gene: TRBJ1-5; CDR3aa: CASGLSIDSLSNEPQHF; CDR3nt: TGTGCTAGTGGTTTGTCTATCGACTCCCTTAGCAATGAGCCCCAGCATTTT
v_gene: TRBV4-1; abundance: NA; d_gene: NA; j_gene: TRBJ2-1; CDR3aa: CARSHEQGAGGPSDNEQFF; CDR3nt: TGCGCCAGGAGCCACGAACAGGGGGCGGGAGGGCCTTCCGACAATGAGCAGTTCTTC
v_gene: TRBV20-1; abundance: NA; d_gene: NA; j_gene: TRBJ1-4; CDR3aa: CSARGLGVEERLFF; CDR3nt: TGCAGTGCTAGAGGACTGGGGGTGGAGGAAAGACTGTTTTTT
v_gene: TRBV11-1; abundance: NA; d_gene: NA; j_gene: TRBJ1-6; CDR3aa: CASSLSGHNSPLHF; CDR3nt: TGTGCCAGCAGCTTATCGGGACATAATTCACCCCTCCACTTT
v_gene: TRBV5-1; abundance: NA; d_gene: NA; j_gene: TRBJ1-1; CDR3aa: CASSLDPRVEAFF; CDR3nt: TGCGCCAGTAGCTTGGACCCCAGGGTGGAAGCTTTCTTT
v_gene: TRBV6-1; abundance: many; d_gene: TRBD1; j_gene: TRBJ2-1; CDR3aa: CASSEPGQGYNEQFF; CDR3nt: TGTGCCAGCAGTGAACCGGGACAGGGGTACAATGAGCAGTTCTTC
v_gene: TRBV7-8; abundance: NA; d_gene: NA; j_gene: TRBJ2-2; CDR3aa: CDSSPGRMVNTGELFF; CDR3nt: TGTGACAGCAGCCCTGGTCGTATGGTTAACACCGGGGAGCTGTTTTTT
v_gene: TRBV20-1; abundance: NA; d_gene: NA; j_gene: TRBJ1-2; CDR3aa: CSASGGGNANYGYTF; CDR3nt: TGCAGTGCGTCGGGGGGGGGAAATGCTAACTATGGCTACACCTTC
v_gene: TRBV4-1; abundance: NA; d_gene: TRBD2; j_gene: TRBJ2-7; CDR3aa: CASSQGETTSGISYEQYF; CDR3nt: TGCGCTAGCAGCCAAGGAGAGACGACTAGCGGTATTTCCTACGAGCAGTACTTC
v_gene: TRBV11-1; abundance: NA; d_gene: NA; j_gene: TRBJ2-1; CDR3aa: CASSLQMDNEQFF; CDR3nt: TGTGCCAGCAGCTTACAAATGGACAATGAGCAATTCTTC
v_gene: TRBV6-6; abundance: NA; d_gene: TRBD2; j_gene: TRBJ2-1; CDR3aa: CASSLRGTSGSNEQFF; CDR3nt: TGTGCCAGCAGTCTGCGGGGTACTAGCGGTAGCAATGAGCAGTTCTTC
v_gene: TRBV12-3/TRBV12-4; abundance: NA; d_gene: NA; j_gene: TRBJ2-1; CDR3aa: CTSSFVNEQFF; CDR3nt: TGCACCAGCAGTTTCGTCAATGAGCAGTTCTTC
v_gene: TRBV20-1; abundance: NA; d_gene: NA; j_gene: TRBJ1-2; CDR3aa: CSVRPDNLLYGYTF; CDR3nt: TGCAGTGTCCGCCCCGACAACCTCCTCTATGGCTACACCTTC
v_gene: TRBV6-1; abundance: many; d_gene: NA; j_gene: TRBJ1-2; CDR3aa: CASSEQLLYGYTF; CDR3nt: TGTGCCAGCAGTGAACAGTTGCTCTATGGCTACACCTTC
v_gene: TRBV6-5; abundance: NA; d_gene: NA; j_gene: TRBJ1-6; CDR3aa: CTSSCLQGNSPLHF; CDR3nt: TGTACCAGCAGTTGCCTCCAGGGAAATTCACCCCTCCACTTT
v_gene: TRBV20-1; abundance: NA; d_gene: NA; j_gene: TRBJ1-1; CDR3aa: CSAFFEGGANTEAFF; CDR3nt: TGCAGTGCTTTTTTCGAAGGGGGGGCGAACACTGAAGCTTTCTTT
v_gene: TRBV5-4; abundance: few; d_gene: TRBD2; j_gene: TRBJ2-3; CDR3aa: CASSGGGINTDTQYF; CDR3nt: TGTGCCAGCAGCGGCGGGGGTATAAACACAGATACGCAGTATTTT
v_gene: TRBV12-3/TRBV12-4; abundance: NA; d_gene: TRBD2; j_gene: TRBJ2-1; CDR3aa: CASSRGLAGGYNERFF; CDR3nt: TGTGCCAGCAGTAGGGGACTAGCGGGAGGATACAATGAGCGGTTCTTC
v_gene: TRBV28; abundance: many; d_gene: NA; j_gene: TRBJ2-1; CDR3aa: CASSFPTRLEQFF; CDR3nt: TGTGCCAGCAGTTTCCCTACTCGGCTGGAGCAGTTCTTC
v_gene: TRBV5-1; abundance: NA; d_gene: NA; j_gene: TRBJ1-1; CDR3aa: CASSLVEGRTEAFF; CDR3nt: TGCGCCAGCAGCTTGGTGGAGGGGAGGACTGAAGCTTTCTTT
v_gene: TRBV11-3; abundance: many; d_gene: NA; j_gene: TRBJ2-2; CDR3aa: CASSLNPMGELFF; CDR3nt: TGTGCCAGCAGTTTAAACCCAATGGGGGAGCTGTTTTTT